Below, one T cell receptor beta chain is given with its context. This clonotype occurred once. Its cognate antigen has yet to be identified. The input lacks base qualities; no much larger clone sits a single base away. One read yields weak evidence. No patient had a history of other malignancies or prior chemotherapy or radiotherapy, and all had node-negative disease on CT and PET/CT. At each of two time points, around 6.1 milliliters of peripheral venous blood were collected into EDTA tubes. PBMCs were isolated by Ficoll-Paque Plus density-gradient centrifugation. Right after collection, samples were kept at -80 degrees C until analysis. The source of the sample is a study of prognosis after radiotherapy for stage I lung cancer (dated by TCRdb to about 2021). The study in broad terms: Roughly 20 stage I NSCLC patients were enrolled in Nanjing, China, between early 2018 and January 2019. All patients were considered medically inoperable, owing to comorbidities in some 11 and refusal of surgery in about seven. More than ten patients had adenocarcinoma and six or seven had squamous cell carcinoma as the tumor histology. The study sequenced roughly 40 blood samples from about 20 patients, one before and one after SBRT per patient. After SBRT, distant metastases developed in about 20% of the 19 patients at a median of approximately seven months, while the remaining 15 patients had no significant progression. The cohort comprised roughly 12 men and a handful of women with a median age of 74.5 years, ranging from 53 to 84 years. Enrolled patients comprised around 15 with newly diagnosed primary stage I lung tumors and about 5 with oligometastatic NSCLC after surgical resection of the primary tumor. SBRT was given in 3 to 5 fractions with a biologically effective dose of at least 100 Gy, using image-guided IMRT or VMAT. Peripheral blood TCR beta repertoires were profiled in stage I NSCLC patients before and after stereotactic body radiotherapy, and the repertoires were related to distant failure. In every patient, SBRT was given without any concurrent therapy.

The CDR3 measures 15 amino acids from cysteine to phenylalanine. Kept here is only the CDR3 DNA, which spans 45 bases and is read in frame from base 1. V is shortened by 0 bases, J by 8 bases, and the region joining them spans 14 bases. Based on the germline V gene, the CDR1 and CDR2 sequences are MGHRA and YSYEKL. The TCR beta CDR3 region was amplified from genomic DNA by two rounds of multiplex PCR. In the first PCR round, primers specific to each TRBV and TRBJ gene were used, and the primer sequences were filed in Chinese patent CN105087789A. Universal primers were used in the second PCR round. The Roche High Pure PCR Template Preparation Kit was used to extract genomic DNA from frozen PBMCs. Paired-end sequencing with 151 bp reads was performed on the libraries using an Illumina HiSeq 3000. On the study's bioinformatics: CutAdapt was used to remove raw reads lacking the multiplex PCR primer sequences. Using PEAR, the high-quality paired reads were merged into contigs. By alignment to reference sequences, MiXCR assigned TRB V, D and J gene segments to each contig. CDR3 sequences were clustered by base quality and sequence similarity to remove sequencing errors. Diversity was calculated as Shannon entropy divided by the natural log of the number of productive TCR sequences. Clonality was computed as one minus the ratio of Shannon entropy to the natural log of the number of unique clonotypes. Using the Youden index from ROC curves, the researchers picked the repertoire-metric cut-offs for progression-free survival, and all analyses were carried out in R 3.5.3. TCRdb handled the public reads itself, with Q25 trimming in fastp and clone calling in MiXCR, and kept productive beta chains. Every entry covers one CDR3 protein and lists the most common genes and DNA from its rows. TCRdb's processing, not the authors' own work, is the source of the V and J calls. The sample table records approximately 11,000 distinct CDR3 sequences; roughly half of these occur just once. The ten largest make up around 6.5% of the sample.

Study-level results and caveats: Post-SBRT Shannon entropy and its change from baseline were lower in patients who developed distant metastases; baseline Shannon entropy was not associated with metastases. TRBV and TRBJ usage frequencies reportedly varied with metastasis status, involving two V genes at baseline and roughly 9 V and two J genes after SBRT. No determination of tumor specificity was made for expanded TCR clones. The study was limited by its small cohort and short follow-up, and the findings require independent validation. A decrease in unique TCR clone counts was observed after SBRT (median 10,088 before versus around 6,900 after; Wilcoxon paired P=0.011). No adjustment for multiple comparisons was applied to any of the reported P values.

The specimen comprised PBMCs, sampled before or after stereotactic body radiation therapy (not recorded which). Recombination connected TRBV4-1 to TRBJ2-1; the D gene is not confidently resolved. This clonotype was sampled from a donor over 45 with non-small cell lung cancer. The CDR3 region has the sequence CASSQEPSLTDEQFF. The nucleotide sequence is given as TGCGCCAGCAGCCAAGAACCCTCGCTCACGGATGAGCAGTTCTTC.